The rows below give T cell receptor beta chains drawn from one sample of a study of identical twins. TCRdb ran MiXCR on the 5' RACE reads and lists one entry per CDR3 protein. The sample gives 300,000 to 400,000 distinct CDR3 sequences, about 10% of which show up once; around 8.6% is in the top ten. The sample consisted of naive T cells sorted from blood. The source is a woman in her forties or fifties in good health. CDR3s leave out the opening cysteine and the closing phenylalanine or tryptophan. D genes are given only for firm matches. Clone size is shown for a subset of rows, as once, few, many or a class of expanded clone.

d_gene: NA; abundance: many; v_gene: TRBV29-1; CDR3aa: SVRAEFGYT
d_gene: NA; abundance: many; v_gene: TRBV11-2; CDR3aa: ASSLGGDLNEQF
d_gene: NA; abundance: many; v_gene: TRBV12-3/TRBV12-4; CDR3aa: ASKLQSSYNSPLH
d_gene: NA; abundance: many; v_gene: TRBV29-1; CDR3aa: SVEEGGAYGYT
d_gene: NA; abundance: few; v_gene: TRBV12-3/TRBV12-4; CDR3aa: ASRSGSQGYT
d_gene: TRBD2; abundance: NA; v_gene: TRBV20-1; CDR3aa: SAREGVGTSGGREQF
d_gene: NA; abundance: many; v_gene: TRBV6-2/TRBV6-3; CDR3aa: ASSYYLGLMNTEAF
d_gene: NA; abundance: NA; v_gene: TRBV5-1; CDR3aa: ASSSGGSRETQY
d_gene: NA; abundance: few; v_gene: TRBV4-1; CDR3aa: ASSQYVNEQF
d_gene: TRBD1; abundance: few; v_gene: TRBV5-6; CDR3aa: ASSWPGQGLDGELF
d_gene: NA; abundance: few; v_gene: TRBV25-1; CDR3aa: ASSAGTWQGNEQF
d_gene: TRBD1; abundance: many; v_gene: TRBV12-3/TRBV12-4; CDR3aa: ASSTTGATGELF
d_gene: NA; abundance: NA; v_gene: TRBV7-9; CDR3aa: ASSLVKGKNIQY
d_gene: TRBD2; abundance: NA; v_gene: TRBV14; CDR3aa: ASSQERTRGGETQY
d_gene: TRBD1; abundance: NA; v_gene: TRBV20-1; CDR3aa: SARGDRANTEAF
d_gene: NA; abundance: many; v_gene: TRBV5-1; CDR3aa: ASSPGAVQETQY
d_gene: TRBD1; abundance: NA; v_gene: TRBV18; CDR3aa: ASSQDRDERF
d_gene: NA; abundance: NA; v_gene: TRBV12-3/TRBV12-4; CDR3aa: ASSFRPGDTQY
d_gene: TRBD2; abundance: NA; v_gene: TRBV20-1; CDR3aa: SARETSGPETQY
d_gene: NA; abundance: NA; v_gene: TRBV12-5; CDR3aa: ASGRGGKQETQY
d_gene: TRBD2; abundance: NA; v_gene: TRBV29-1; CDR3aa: SVDGGREFYNEQF
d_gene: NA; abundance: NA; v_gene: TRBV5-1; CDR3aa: ASYDRITDTQY
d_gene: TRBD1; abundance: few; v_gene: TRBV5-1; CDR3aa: ASSFRTGGAGGELF
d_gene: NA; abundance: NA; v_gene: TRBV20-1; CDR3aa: SARDMGAGNEQF
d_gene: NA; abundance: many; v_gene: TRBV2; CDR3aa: ASLTLSSYNEQF
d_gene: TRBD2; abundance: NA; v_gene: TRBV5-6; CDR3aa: ASSLATSGRDEQF
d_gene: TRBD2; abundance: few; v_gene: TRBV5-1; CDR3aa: ASSWTSGYGMENNEQF
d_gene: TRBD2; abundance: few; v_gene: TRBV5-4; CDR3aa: ASSGRLAYYNEQF
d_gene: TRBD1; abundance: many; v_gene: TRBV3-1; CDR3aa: ASSMTGGASQDTQY
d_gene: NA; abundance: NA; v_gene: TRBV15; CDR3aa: ATSSTGELF
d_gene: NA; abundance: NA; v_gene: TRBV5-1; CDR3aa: ASAFGPEAF
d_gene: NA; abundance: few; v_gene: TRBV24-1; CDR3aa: ATSDSVRFGNEQF
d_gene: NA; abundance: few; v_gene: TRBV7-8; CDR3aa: ASSLDRGAGTDTQY
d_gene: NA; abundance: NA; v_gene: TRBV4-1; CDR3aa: ASSQVRGLQPQH
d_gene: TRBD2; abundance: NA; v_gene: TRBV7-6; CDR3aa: ASSPTARLAGGTDTQY
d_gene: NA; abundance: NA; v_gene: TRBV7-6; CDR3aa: ASSLDRSKDTQY
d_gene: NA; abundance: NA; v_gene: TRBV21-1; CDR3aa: ASSTWTSGYRGYEQY
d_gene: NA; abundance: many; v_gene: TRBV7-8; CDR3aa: ASSLRVETGPYQKLF
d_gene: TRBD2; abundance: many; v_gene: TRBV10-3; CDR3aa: AIRTSGREETQY
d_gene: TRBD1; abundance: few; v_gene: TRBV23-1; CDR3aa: ASTPASGTAYGYT
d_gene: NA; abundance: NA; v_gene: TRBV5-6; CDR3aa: ASSSYSARTENTEAF
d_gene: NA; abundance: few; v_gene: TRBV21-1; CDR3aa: ASRVRCVPQY
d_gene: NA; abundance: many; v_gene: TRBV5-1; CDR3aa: ASSYGVVDTGELF
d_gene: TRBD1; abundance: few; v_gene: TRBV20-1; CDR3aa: SARTGQGRVTEAF
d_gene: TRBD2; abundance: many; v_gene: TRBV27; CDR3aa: ASITSGTLNTGELF
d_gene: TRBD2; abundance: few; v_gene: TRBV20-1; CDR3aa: SAETSGRFSSTDTQY
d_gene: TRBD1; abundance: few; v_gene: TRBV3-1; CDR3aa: ASSHVGGEKLF
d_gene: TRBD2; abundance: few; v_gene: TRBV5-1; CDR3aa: ASSLSGTNQETQY
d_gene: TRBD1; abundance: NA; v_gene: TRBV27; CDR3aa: ASSLSTGAEAF